This TCR beta chain was sequenced in a study of vaccination and CD4 T cells after COVID-19. Study information: Cells were stimulated with overlapping spike peptides from SARS-CoV-2, HCoV-NL63, HCoV-OC43 and HCoV-229E. Controls had a CEFX pool, an HIV-1 Nef pool, or no peptide added.

Treatment of the sample: roughly ten-day PBMC culture with coronavirus spike peptide pools or control peptides (ViraFEST assay). This CDR3 has 15 residues. The trim removed 0 bases at V and 5 bases at J, leaving 8 bases unmatched. Germline CDR1 is DFQATT and CDR2 is SNEGSKA (reference sequence). Cultured CD4+ T cells had their DNA profiled by the Oncomine TCR Beta short-read assay. Using the QIAamp micro DNA kit, genomic DNA was extracted from the CD4+ T cells that had been cultured. TCRdb reanalysed the PCR reads using MiXCR and keeps one entry per CDR3 protein. Altogether about 5,000 distinct CDR3 sequences are present, approximately 71% being singletons, with the ten largest covering 20% to 30%. Concerning this clonotype: Its antigen is unidentified.

The receptor was derived from a human donor who had recovered from COVID-19. The sample consisted of CD4+ T cells from blood, cultured in vitro. The chain is built from TRBV20-1 and TRBJ1-2; 8 bases agree with TRBD1. The CDR3 coding sequence is TGCAGTGCTAGAGACGGACAGGGAGGCCTATATGGCTACACCTTC. This codes for CSARDGQGGLYGYTF.